The 18 T cell receptor beta chains in this list originate from one sample, sequenced in a study of shared clonotypes between healthy human individuals. Sequencing was performed with immunoSEQ multiplex PCR; in TCRdb, only in-frame clones are kept and a portion is missing. This table holds over 1.4 million clones, approximately 96% found once. Input material: naive CD4+ T cells sorted from blood. Subset in this sample: CD45RA+ positively selected. Every receptor here comes from a man between 25 and 39 years old in good health.

The rearrangement uses TRBV2 and TRBJ2-2, with D hard to call. The V end lost 4 bases, the J end lost 7 bases, and 7 bases lay between the germline ends. There are 12 residues in the CDR3. In germline, CDR1 is SNHLY, CDR2 FYNNEI. The CDR3 region is CASSGLNGELFF. The DNA of the CDR3 is TGTGCCAGCAGTGGACTTAACGGGGAGCTGTTTTTT.

This clone occurred once. The chain couples TRBV2 to TRBJ2-7; maybe TRBD2 (7 bases). Per germline, CDR1 SNHLY and CDR2 FYNNEI. This CDR3 is built from 17 residues. V dropped 7 bases and J dropped 2 bases, with 24 bases sitting between them. The CDR3, as DNA: TGTGCCAGCACCTATCTTTGGGGGGCGGGAGACACCTACGAGCAGTACTTC. It yields the protein CASTYLWGAGDTYEQYF.

V gene TRBV2 combines with J gene TRBJ1-3; D remains ambiguous. This CDR3 has 16 amino acids. V lost 5 bases to trimming and J lost 0 bases, with 14 bases between them. The germline CDR1 and CDR2 sequences are SNHLY and FYNNEI. The CDR3 is CASSKSGVSSGNTIYF. CDR3 coding DNA: TGTGCCAGCAGTAAATCGGGCGTCAGCTCTGGAAACACCATATATTTT.

This clone occurred once. V gene TRBV9 combines with J gene TRBJ2-2, with D perhaps matching TRBD1 (6 bases). The CDR3 spans 15 residues. V was trimmed by 1 base and J by 3 bases, leaving 10 bases between them. Germline V CDR1 and CDR2: SGDLS, YYNGEE. The DNA for the CDR3 is TGTGCCAGCAGCGTAAGGGGGACGGACACCGGGGAGCTGTTTTTT. It translates to CASSVRGTDTGELFF.

This chain links TRBV6-5 with TRBJ2-7; no clear D gene. V shed 0 bases and J shed 5 bases, with 5 bases lying between them. Germline CDR1 MNHEY, CDR2 SVGAGI. The CDR3 is 12 amino acids. The CDR3 region is CASSYSMDEQYF. DNA of the CDR3: TGTGCCAGCAGTTACTCGATGGACGAGCAGTACTTC.

The rearrangement uses TRBV6-1 and TRBJ1-2; D is possibly TRBD1 (5 bases). The length of the CDR3 is 15 residues. V was clipped by 3 bases and J by 5 bases, with 16 bases between them. Germline V CDR1 and CDR2: MNHNS, SASEGT. CDR3 amino acids: CASSDPAEGKYGYTF. The DNA for the CDR3 is TGTGCCAGCAGTGACCCGGCGGAGGGGAAGTATGGCTACACCTTC.

The chain joins TRBV19 to TRBJ2-7; TRBD2 agrees at 12 bases. The germline V gene encodes CDR1 LNHDA and CDR2 SQIVND (reference sequence). This CDR3 contains 14 residues. Germline trimming cut 6 bases from V and 3 bases from J; bases unmatched to any gene: 3. The CDR3 DNA follows: TGTGCCAGTAGGACTAGCGGGAGAGACTACGAGCAGTACTTC. Amino acids: CASRTSGRDYEQYF. The variable domain in full, with the rest retrieved from reference TRBV19 and TRBJ2-7, is DGGITQSPKYLFRKEGQNVTLSCEQNLNHDAMYWYRQDPGQGLRLIYYSQIVNDFQKGDIAEGYSVSREKKESFPLTVTSAQKNPTAFYLCASRTSGRDYEQYFGPGTRLTVT.

The chain has TRBV6-5 and TRBJ2-2, with D hard to call. V was shortened by 7 bases and J by 7 bases, with 19 bases between the two germline ends. The CDR3 length is 15 residues. The germline V gene encodes CDR1 MNHEY and CDR2 SVGAGI. Here the CDR3 DNA reads TGTGCCAGCACCGAAACAATATCGTTAGGCGGGGAGCTGTTTTTT. Its translation is CASTETISLGGELFF.

The chain links TRBV27 to TRBJ2-7; weak D call: TRBD2 (5 bases). Germline values: CDR1 MNHEY, CDR2 SMNVEV (reference sequence). CDR3 length: 14 amino acids. Between the trimmed V and J ends, which lost 5 bases and 6 bases, there was a span of 17 bases. CDR3 DNA: TGTGCCAGCAGTGGATTACGGGATCGTCTCGAGCAGTACTTC. Residues: CASSGLRDRLEQYF.

V gene TRBV9 combines with J gene TRBJ2-3; D is unresolved. Germline lookup yields CDR1 SGDLS and CDR2 YYNGEE. V gave up 4 bases and J gave up 1 base, with 10 bases separating them. The CDR3 runs 14 residues. CDR3 nucleotides: TGTGCCAGCAGCACCAGGACGGGCACAGATACGCAGTATTTT. The encoded protein is CASSTRTGTDTQYF.

The CDR3 here is CASSDLIAGVGDTQYF. The CDR3 DNA reads as TGTGCCAGCAGTGATTTAATAGCGGGAGTGGGAGATACGCAGTATTTT. V is TRBV2 and J is TRBJ2-3; 9 nucleotides align to TRBD2. Germline V gene lookup returns CDR1 SNHLY and CDR2 FYNNEI. V lost 3 bases to trimming and J lost 5 bases; unmatched junction nucleotides: 9. This CDR3 is 16 amino acids long.

This CDR3 is CASSLLMTPEQFF. The CDR3 DNA sequence: TGTGCCAGCAGTTTATTGATGACTCCCGAGCAGTTCTTC. This chain uses TRBV28 with TRBJ2-1; D ambiguous. V lost 1 base, J lost 10 bases, and 11 bases lay in between. Germline values: CDR1 MDHEN, CDR2 SYDVKM. This CDR3 has 13 residues.

This chain links TRBV19 with TRBJ2-7, with 8 bases fitting TRBD2. V was clipped by 6 bases and J by 6 bases; unmatched bases: 10. CDR3 length equals 14 residues. Germline V lookup: CDR1 LNHDA, CDR2 SQIVND (reference sequence). Here the CDR3 DNA reads TGTGCCAGTAGGGTTAGCGGGATTCCCGGCGAGCAGTACTTC. The encoded protein is CASRVSGIPGEQYF.

The V gene is TRBV11-2, the J gene TRBJ1-2; no definite D call. CDR1 SGHAT and CDR2 FQNNGV come from the germline V gene. This CDR3 has 17 residues. Trimming took off 1 base at V and 7 bases at J, with 22 bases between the two ends. CDR3 loop: CASSLGSFWRLSGGYTF. CDR3 bases: TGTGCCAGCAGCTTAGGGTCCTTCTGGAGGCTTTCTGGTGGCTACACCTTC.

The chain recombines TRBV9 with TRBJ2-3; 14 bases agree with TRBD2. Germline CDR1 and CDR2: SGDLS and YYNGEE. CDR3 length equals 20 residues. Trimming took 2 bases from V and 1 from J; bases not matched to a gene: 12. This CDR3 is CASSVRPQSGLAGGTDTQYF. The CDR3 region has the DNA TGTGCCAGCAGCGTCCGCCCCCAATCGGGACTAGCGGGGGGCACAGATACGCAGTATTTT.

The genes are TRBV28 and TRBJ2-5; 9 nucleotides align to TRBD1. The V gene's germline CDR1 is MDHEN and CDR2 SYDVKM. This CDR3 is built from 14 residues. J was trimmed by 1 base and V by 9 bases; bases with no gene match: 6. Written as DNA, the CDR3 is TGTGCCAGTAACCACAGGGGGCGCCAAGAGACCCAGTACTTC. It codes for CASNHRGRQETQYF.

This rearrangement joins TRBV19 to TRBJ1-5; D is possibly TRBD1 (5 bases). Trimming took 1 base from V and 3 from J, leaving 7 bases between them. The germline V gene has CDR1 LNHDA and CDR2 SQIVND (reference sequence). This CDR3 region has 14 residues. DNA of the CDR3: TGTGCCAGTAGTATAGGGACACACAATCAGCCCCAGCATTTT. Its translation is CASSIGTHNQPQHF.

The rearrangement links TRBV28 to TRBJ2-3, with 9 nucleotides matching TRBD2. Germline V lookup: CDR1 MDHEN, CDR2 SYDVKM. V shed 8 bases, J shed 0 bases, and the junction held 18 bases outside the gene matches. CDR3 length equals 19 residues. For the CDR3, the DNA is TGTGCCAGCTCGAGGCCCGGCAAGGCGGGAGGGAGGAGCACAGATACGCAGTATTTT. Its protein is CASSRPGKAGGRSTDTQYF.